Presented here are 10 T cell receptor beta chains from one specimen sequenced in a study of CD4 T cells in relation to SARS-CoV-2 and coronaviruses. The method was immunoSEQ multiplex PCR; TCRdb's version includes in-frame clones alone and lacks a portion of them. Of 65,000 or so clones in the sample, more than 75% were seen once. CD4+ T cells from unexposed donors were obtained before the COVID-19 pandemic (2011-2018). The sample consisted of memory CD4+ T cells from PBMCs. These receptors originate from a human donor in good health.

This rearrangement joins TRBV19 to TRBJ2-4; D may correspond to TRBD1 or TRBD2 (5 bases each). Germline CDR1 reads LNHDA; CDR2 reads SQIVND (reference sequence). This CDR3 spans 15 amino acids. CDR3 loop: CASERGDLAKNIQYF. For the CDR3, the DNA is TGTGCTTCGGAGCGAGGGGATCTAGCCAAAAACATTCAGTACTTC.

The rearrangement links TRBV7-2 to TRBJ2-5, with TRBD2 identical over 7 bases. This CDR3 spans 16 amino acids. Germline CDR1 and CDR2: SGHTA and FQGNSA. The V and J ends lost 2 bases and 0 bases, in that order; junction bases with no gene match: 6. CDR3 residues: CASSLFVGGYQETQYF. As DNA, the CDR3 is TGTGCCAGCAGCTTATTTGTGGGGGGGTACCAAGAGACCCAGTACTTC.

This chain links TRBV15 with TRBJ2-3; 7 nucleotides agree with TRBD2. Trimming removed 1 base from V and 4 bases from J; junction bases left unmatched: 8. Germline-derived CDR1 and CDR2 are LNHNV and YYDKDF (reference sequence). The CDR3 is made up of 16 amino acids. The CDR3 sequence: CATSRGGGIRADTQYF. As DNA, the CDR3 is TGTGCCACCAGCAGAGGGGGGGGAATTAGGGCAGATACGCAGTATTTT.

This clone has just one count. The J gene is TRBJ2-2, the V gene TRBV7-3; D may correspond to TRBD1 or TRBD2 (5 bases each). V lost 4 bases and J 6 bases, leaving 15 bases between the germline ends. Per the germline V gene, CDR1 is SGHTA and CDR2 is FQGTGA. This CDR3 has 15 amino acids. CDR3 in amino acids: CASSSRGLGAGELFF. DNA of the CDR3: TGTGCCAGCAGCTCCCGGGGCCTGGGGGCCGGGGAGCTGTTTTTT.

The chain joins TRBV5-6 to TRBJ2-1; maybe TRBD1 (6 bases). This CDR3 region has 15 residues. CDR1 and CDR2 from the germline V gene are SGHDT and YYEEEE. Between the trimmed V and J ends, which lost 2 bases and 2 bases, there was a span of 11 bases. CDR3 protein: CASSFRGLTYNEQFF. CDR3 nucleotides: TGTGCCAGCAGCTTTAGGGGGTTGACCTACAATGAGCAGTTCTTC.

The chain recombines TRBV6-2 or TRBV6-3 with TRBJ2-7; 7 bases match TRBD1. CDR3 length: 16 amino acids. J lost 3 bases, V lost 2 bases, and 10 bases had no gene match. Germline-derived CDR1 and CDR2 are MNHEY and SVGEGT. The CDR3 nucleotides read TGTGCCAGCAGTTACGATATAAAGGGGGCCCGCTACGAGCAGTACTTC. Translated, it gives CASSYDIKGARYEQYF.

The chain uses TRBV5-4 and TRBJ2-7, with 10 bases aligning to TRBD2. V shed 4 bases and J 2 bases; nucleotides not matched to a gene: 12. Germline V gene sequence: CDR1 SGHNT, CDR2 YYREEE (reference sequence). CDR3 length equals 17 residues. CDR3 sequence: CASSGGASGSRAYEQYF. The DNA for the CDR3 is TGTGCCAGCAGCGGCGGGGCTAGCGGGAGTAGGGCCTACGAGCAGTACTTC.

The table lists this clone with a few counts. The chain uses TRBV10-1 and TRBJ1-3; 8 bases map to TRBD1. This CDR3 has 19 residues. V was pared by 0 bases and J by 2 bases, with 12 bases of the junction left unmatched. Germline V gene sequence: CDR1 WNHNN, CDR2 SYGVQD (reference sequence). The CDR3 DNA reads TGCGCCAGCAGTGAGTCAGGACAGGGTTGGTGTATAGCTGGAAACACCATATATTTT. Encoded protein: CASSESGQGWCIAGNTIYF.

Here the CDR3 DNA reads TGTGCCAGCACCGGTCTCGGTCTTGCCGAGTCAGGAGCTTTCTTT. Translated, it gives CASTGLGLAESGAFF. This rearrangement joins TRBV5-6 to TRBJ1-1; D gene uncertain. Trimming took 6 bases from V and 10 from J, leaving 25 bases between them. Germline V gene data show CDR1 as SGHDT and CDR2 as YYEEEE. The CDR3 is made up of 15 amino acids.

The rearrangement uses TRBV5-4 and TRBJ2-7, with TRBD1 matching 7 bases. The CDR3 is 15 amino acids. Germline lookup yields CDR1 SGHNT and CDR2 YYREEE (reference sequence). Trimming removed 2 bases from V and 1 base from J; junction bases left unmatched: 6. In DNA form, the CDR3 reads TGTGCCAGCAGCTTAGGGGGCGCCGAGTCCTACGAGCAGTACTTC. Translated: CASSLGGAESYEQYF.